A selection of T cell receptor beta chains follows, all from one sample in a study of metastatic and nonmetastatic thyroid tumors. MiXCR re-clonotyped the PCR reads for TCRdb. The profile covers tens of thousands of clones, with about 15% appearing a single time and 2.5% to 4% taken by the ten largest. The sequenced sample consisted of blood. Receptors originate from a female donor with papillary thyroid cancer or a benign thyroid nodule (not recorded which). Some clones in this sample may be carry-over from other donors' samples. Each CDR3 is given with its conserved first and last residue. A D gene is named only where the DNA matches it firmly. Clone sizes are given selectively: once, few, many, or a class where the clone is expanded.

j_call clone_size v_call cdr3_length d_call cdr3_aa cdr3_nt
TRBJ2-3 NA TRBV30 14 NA CAWSFRLGADTQYF TGTGCCTGGAGTTTTCGTCTAGGGGCAGATACGCAGTATTTT
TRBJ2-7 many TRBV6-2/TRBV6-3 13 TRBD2 CASRERDLYEQYF TGTGCCAGCAGGGAGCGGGACCTCTACGAGCAGTACTTC
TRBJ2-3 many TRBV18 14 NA CASSPQGRADTQYF TGTGCCAGCTCACCGCAGGGGAGGGCAGATACGCAGTATTTT
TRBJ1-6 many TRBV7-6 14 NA CASSLVRTESPLHF TGTGCCAGCAGCTTAGTCCGAACAGAATCACCCCTCCACTTT
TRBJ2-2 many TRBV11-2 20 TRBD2 CASSLESVGRLAANTGELFF TGTGCCAGCAGCTTAGAGTCAGTGGGTCGACTAGCGGCGAACACCGGGGAGCTGTTTTTT
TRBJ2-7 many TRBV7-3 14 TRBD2 CASSPSRTSYEQYF TGTGCCAGCAGCCCCTCCCGGACTAGCTACGAGCAGTACTTC
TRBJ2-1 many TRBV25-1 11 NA CASEEGYEQFF TGTGCCTCGGAGGAAGGATATGAGCAGTTCTTC
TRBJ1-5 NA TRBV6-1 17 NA CASSGGWARYCNQPQHF TGTGCCAGCAGTGGTGGGTGGGCTAGATACTGCAATCAGCCCCAGCATTTT
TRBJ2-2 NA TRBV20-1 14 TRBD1 CSANRGAGTGELFF TGCAGTGCCAACAGGGGCGCCGGCACCGGGGAGCTGTTTTTT
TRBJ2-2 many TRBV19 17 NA CASSMTLGGWDTGELFF TGTGCCAGTAGTATGACTTTGGGGGGCTGGGACACCGGGGAGCTGTTTTTT
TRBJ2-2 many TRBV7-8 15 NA CASSLARANTGELFF TGTGCCAGCAGCTTAGCCAGGGCTAACACCGGGGAGCTGTTTTTT
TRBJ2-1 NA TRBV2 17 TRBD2 CASSEGVAGGQYNEQFF TGTGCCAGCAGTGAAGGGGTGGCGGGAGGGCAATACAATGAGCAGTTCTTC
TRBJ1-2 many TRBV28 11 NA CASSLGTGYTF TGTGCCAGCAGTTTGGGGACTGGCTACACCTTC
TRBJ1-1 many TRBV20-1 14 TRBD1 CSALGQGGNTEAFF TGCAGTGCCCTCGGACAGGGGGGGAACACTGAAGCTTTCTTT
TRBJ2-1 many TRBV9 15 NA CASSVEGGGYNEQFF TGTGCCAGCAGCGTAGAGGGAGGAGGTTACAATGAGCAGTTCTTC
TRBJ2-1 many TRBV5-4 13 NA CASSSLGGPLRFF TGTGCCAGCAGCTCGTTGGGAGGCCCTCTCCGGTTCTTC
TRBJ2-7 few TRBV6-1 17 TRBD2 CASSEELAGVVSYEQYF TGTGCCAGCAGTGAAGAATTAGCGGGGGTGGTGAGCTACGAGCAGTACTTC
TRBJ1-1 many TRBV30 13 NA CAWSVVWGTEAFF TGTGCCTGGAGTGTAGTCTGGGGGACTGAAGCTTTCTTT
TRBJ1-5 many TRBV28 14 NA CASSWSGGNQPQHF TGTGCCAGCAGTTGGTCAGGGGGCAATCAGCCCCAGCATTTT
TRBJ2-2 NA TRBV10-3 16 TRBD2 CAISEPLGEGSGEMFF TGTGCCATCAGTGAGCCCTTGGGGGAGGGATCCGGGGAGATGTTTTTT
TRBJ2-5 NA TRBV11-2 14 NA CASSSGTHSGDPYF TGTGCCAGCAGCTCCGGGACACACTCGGGAGACCCCTACTTC
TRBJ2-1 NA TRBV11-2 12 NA CASSHGWYEQFF TGTGCCAGCAGTCACGGGTGGTATGAGCAGTTCTTC
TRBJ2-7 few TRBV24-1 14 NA CATSDRTAGYEQYF TGTGCCACCAGTGACCGGACAGCGGGCTACGAGCAGTACTTC
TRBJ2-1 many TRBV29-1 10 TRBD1 CSVTGDEQFF TGCAGCGTTACAGGGGATGAGCAGTTCTTC
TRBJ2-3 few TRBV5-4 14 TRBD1 CASSLEQGADTQYF TGTGCCAGCAGCTTGGAACAGGGGGCAGATACGCAGTATTTT
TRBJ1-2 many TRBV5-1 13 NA CASSSGTLSGYTF TGCGCCAGCAGCTCCGGGACATTATCGGGCTACACCTTC
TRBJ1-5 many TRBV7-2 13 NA CASSSSSNQPQHF TGTGCCAGCAGCTCAAGTAGCAATCAGCCCCAGCATTTT
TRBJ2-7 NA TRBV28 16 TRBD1 CASSSEGQALSYEQYF TGTGCCAGCAGTTCGGAAGGACAGGCTCTCTCCTACGAGCAGTACTTC